These T cell receptor beta chains were read from a single sample in a study of T-cell memory formation after mild COVID-19. TCRdb reprocessed the 5' RACE reads via MiXCR and lists one record per CDR3 protein. The data contain about 150,000 distinct CDR3 sequences, roughly 21% of them seen just once; the ten biggest clones take up 2% to 2.5%. Sequencing input: PBMCs or a T cell subset sorted from them (not recorded which). Receptors were obtained from an adult woman who had mild COVID-19 (a few samples of this study predate the infection). Cell type and time point are not known. Both conserved end residues are part of each CDR3. D genes are given only for firm matches. For some rows the clone size is stated as once, few or many, or as a class when expanded; others skip it.

d_call,v_call,clone_size,j_call,cdr3_aa,cdr3_nt
TRBD2,TRBV15,few,TRBJ2-1,CATSRSIAGAPGTQFF,TGTGCCACCAGCAGGTCCATAGCGGGGGCGCCAGGGACGCAGTTCTTC
-,TRBV4-3,few,TRBJ2-3,CASSQATFPKGTDTQYF,TGCGCCAGCAGCCAAGCGACTTTTCCGAAGGGGACAGATACGCAGTATTTT
TRBD1,TRBV10-2,few,TRBJ2-7,CASSDRDRDEQYF,TGCGCCAGCAGTGACAGGGACAGGGACGAGCAGTACTTC
-,TRBV7-2,-,TRBJ2-7,CASSSKRMGTFYEQYF,TGTGCCAGCAGCTCAAAACGGATGGGGACCTTTTACGAGCAGTACTTC
-,TRBV6-1,-,TRBJ2-3,CASSEAADTQYF,TGTGCCAGCAGTGAAGCTGCAGATACGCAGTATTTT
TRBD2,TRBV7-6,-,TRBJ2-1,CASSLDVITSGAPYNEQFF,TGTGCCAGCAGCTTAGATGTGATAACTAGCGGGGCCCCCTACAATGAGCAGTTCTTC
-,TRBV2,few,TRBJ2-3,CASMRDNTDTQYF,TGTGCCAGCATGAGGGACAACACAGATACGCAGTATTTT
-,TRBV7-9,-,TRBJ2-1,CASSPRIDSEQFF,TGTGCCAGCAGCCCCCGTATCGACAGTGAGCAGTTCTTC
-,TRBV3-1,few,TRBJ2-5,CASSPSRALETQYF,TGTGCCAGCAGCCCGAGCAGGGCCCTAGAGACCCAGTACTTC
-,TRBV30,-,TRBJ2-2,CAWRDRRTGELFF,TGTGCCTGGAGGGATAGGCGAACCGGGGAGCTGTTTTTT